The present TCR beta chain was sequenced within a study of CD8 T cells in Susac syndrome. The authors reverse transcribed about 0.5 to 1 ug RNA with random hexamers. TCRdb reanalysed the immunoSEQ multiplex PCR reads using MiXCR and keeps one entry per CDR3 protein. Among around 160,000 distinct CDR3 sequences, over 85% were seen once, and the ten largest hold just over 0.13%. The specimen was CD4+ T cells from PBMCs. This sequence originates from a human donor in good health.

The CDR3 loop reads CASSLKLAHNEQFF. CDR3 sequence (DNA): TGTGCCAGCAGCTTAAAGCTAGCTCACAATGAGCAGTTCTTC. The V call is TRBV7-2, the J call TRBJ2-1, with D perhaps matching TRBD2 (5 bases). Germline-derived CDR1 and CDR2 are SGHTA and FQGNSA. Trimming took 2 bases from V and 5 from J, leaving 10 bases between them. There are 14 residues in the CDR3.